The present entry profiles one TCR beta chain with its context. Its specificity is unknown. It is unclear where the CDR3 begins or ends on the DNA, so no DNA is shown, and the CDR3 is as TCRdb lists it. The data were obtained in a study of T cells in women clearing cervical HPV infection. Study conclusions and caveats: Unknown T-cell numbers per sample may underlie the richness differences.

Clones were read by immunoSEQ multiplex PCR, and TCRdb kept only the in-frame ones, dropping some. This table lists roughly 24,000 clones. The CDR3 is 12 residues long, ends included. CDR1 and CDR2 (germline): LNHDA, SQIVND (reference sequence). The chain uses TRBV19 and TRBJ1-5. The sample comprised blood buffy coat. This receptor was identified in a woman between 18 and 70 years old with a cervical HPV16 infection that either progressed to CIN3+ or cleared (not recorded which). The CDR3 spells CASTSGFQPQHF.